The sequence of this TCR beta chain was determined in a study of OX40 agonist ivuxolimab in advanced cancers. Study-level background: Ivuxolimab, an agonist antibody against OX40 (CD134), was given to patients. From roughly 23 to 90 years was the age range, with a mean of approximately 63 years, and roughly 83% were male. Study observations and caveats: At 0.1 to 3.0 mg/kg and by week 6, CD4+ and CD8+ T cells in the blood had expanded clonally.

Sequencing used immunoSEQ multiplex PCR; TCRdb keeps in-frame clones, though not all of them. The sample holds 80,000 to 130,000 clones, about nine tenths seen once. Comments on this clone: Its antigen is unknown.

Autoimmune disease history or systemic immunosuppression disqualified patients. The clonotype was recovered from an adult with an advanced solid tumor such as melanoma, head and neck, liver or kidney cancer. The sequencing used CD4+ or CD8+ T cells sorted from blood, collected in a trial of the OX40 agonist ivuxolimab.

The CDR3 reads CASRGTGIGELFF. CDR3 DNA: TGTGCCAGCAGAGGAACAGGGATCGGGGAGCTGTTTTTT. This rearrangement joins TRBV2 to TRBJ2-2; weak D call: TRBD1 (6 bases). Trimming stripped 6 bases from V and 7 bases from J, with 12 bases between. The CDR3 runs 13 residues. Germline V CDR1 and CDR2: SNHLY, FYNNEI.